This T cell receptor (beta chain) was profiled in a study of CD8+ T cells in alopecia areata. Reverse transcription of extracted RNA yielded cDNA, which provided the sequencing template. The data were produced by immunoSEQ multiplex PCR, yet TCRdb's version contains in-frame clones alone and is incomplete. The sample has about 190,000 clones; 45% to 75% are singletons. About this clone: Its antigen is unidentified.

Notes on the study in general: Normal scalp showed lower clonality than lesional scalp, especially alopecia totalis/universalis. Sharing of TCR sequences between patients (possibly for HLA-related reasons) was less clear than in mice. Persistence in scalp and blood during tofacitinib was observed for many expanded lesional clones.

As for treatment: oral pan-JAK inhibitor, 5-10 mg twice daily. Peripheral blood and lesional scalp punch biopsies were taken from alopecia areata patients. There are 15 residues in the CDR3. Trimming removed 6 bases from V and 7 bases from J; junction bases left unmatched: 11. Germline CDR1 is MNHEY and CDR2 is SVGAGI. The sequence was collected from a human donor with alopecia areata. The input for sequencing was CD4+ T cells sorted from blood, taken at week 4, from a patient treated with tofacitinib. The V gene is TRBV6-5, the J gene TRBJ1-5; 8 nucleotides agree with TRBD1. CDR3 in amino acids: CASSQTGDLRQPQHF. The CDR3 DNA sequence: TGTGCCAGCAGCCAGACAGGGGATCTAAGACAGCCCCAGCATTTT.